This TCR beta chain was retrieved from a study of early stage breast cancer tumors. At the level of the study: About 70% of the 16 invasive tumors were ER+, PR+ and HER2-.

TCRdb keeps only in-frame clones here, not all; method: immunoSEQ multiplex PCR. Among some 4,500 clones listed, 61% were seen once. General observations from the study: Blood repertoires resembled normal breast more than tumor.

CDR1 and CDR2 from the germline V gene are LGHNA and YNFKEQ. Trimming cost V 1 base and J 5 bases, with 14 bases left between them. CDR3 size: 15 residues. Regarding this clone: Its antigen is not identified.

The TCR was taken from a person aged 45-60 years with breast cancer. The rearrangement uses TRBV4-2 and TRBJ2-5, with a possible D match to TRBD2 (6 bases). The sequenced material came from breast tumor tissue. The CDR3 nucleotides read TGTGCCAGCAGCCAAGTAACTAGCCGAGCGGAGACCCAGTACTTC. Its protein is CASSQVTSRAETQYF.